This T cell receptor beta chain was profiled in a study of OX40 agonist ivuxolimab in advanced cancers. Study-level points and caveats: There was clonal expansion of CD4+ and CD8+ blood T cells by week 6 at 0.1 to 3.0 mg/kg. There were, on average, more expanded clones in CD8+ T cells than in CD4+.

Using immunoSEQ multiplex PCR, the repertoire was profiled, and TCRdb retains in-frame clones only, with some absent. The sample has 100,000 or so clones; 70% to 85% are singletons. With regard to this clone: As yet, its antigen is unknown.

Autoimmune disease history or systemic immunosuppression meant exclusion. There are 16 residues in the CDR3. Germline loops: CDR1 SQVTM, CDR2 ANQGSEA. Trimming shortened V by 4 bases and J by 0 bases, and 16 bases separated the two germline ends. This chain uses TRBV29-1 with TRBJ1-5, with a weak D call TRBD1 (5 bases). The receptor was isolated from an adult with an advanced solid tumor such as melanoma, head and neck, liver or kidney cancer. Sequencing used CD4+ or CD8+ T cells sorted from blood, obtained in a trial of the OX40 agonist ivuxolimab. CDR3: CSVGGGGTHSNQPQHF. The DNA for the CDR3 is TGCAGCGTTGGGGGCGGGGGGACCCATAGCAATCAGCCCCAGCATTTT.